One and the same sample provided the 27 T cell receptor beta chains below, sequenced in a study of shared clonotypes between healthy human individuals. Assay used: immunoSEQ multiplex PCR; TCRdb lists only in-frame clones, some missing. This sample has around 2.5 million clones, with approximately 93% found just once. Sequenced: naive CD4+ T cells from PBMCs. Subset described: CD45RA+ positively selected. The source is a man aged 18 to 35 in good health. Some clones in this sample may be carry-over from other donors' samples.

This chain connects TRBV7-9 to TRBJ2-1; TRBD2 aligns across 9 bases. The V and J ends lost 5 bases and 8 bases, in that order; junction bases with no gene match: 10. The CDR3 contains 15 residues. The V gene's germline CDR1 is SEHNR and CDR2 FQNEAQ (reference sequence). CDR3 amino acids: CASSPYSGGFDEQFF. In DNA form, the CDR3 reads TGTGCCAGCAGCCCCTATAGCGGGGGCTTCGATGAGCAGTTCTTC.

This chain connects TRBV11-3 to TRBJ1-1; D ambiguous. Trimming cost V 2 bases and J 4 bases, with 11 bases left between them. The CDR3 consists of 14 residues. Germline V gene sequence: CDR1 SGHNT, CDR2 YENEEA. The CDR3 DNA is TGTGCCAGCAGCTTAACGGGGTGGGGCACTGAAGCTTTCTTT. Amino acid sequence: CASSLTGWGTEAFF.

This chain connects TRBV11-2 to TRBJ1-1, with a tentative D call TRBD1 (5 bases). Trimming stripped 2 bases from V and 7 bases from J, with 14 bases between. This CDR3 spans 14 amino acids. CDR1 and CDR2 (germline): SGHAT, FQNNGV. CDR3 nucleotide sequence: TGTGCCAGCAGCTTATTCAGGGAGAAGGGTGAAGCTTTCTTT. This sequence encodes CASSLFREKGEAFF.

The V and J genes are TRBV28 and TRBJ2-2; the D is unclear. The CDR3 sequence is 15 residues long. Trimming took 7 bases from V and 0 from J, leaving 12 bases between them. Germline V gene sequence: CDR1 MDHEN, CDR2 SYDVKM. DNA of the CDR3: TGTGCCAGCACCCTATGGGCGTCGAACACCGGGGAGCTGTTTTTT. It yields the protein CASTLWASNTGELFF.

The chain combines TRBV5-8 with TRBJ2-5; D is perhaps TRBD2 (12 bases). From germline, CDR1 is SGHTS and CDR2 YDEGEE. The CDR3 has 17 amino acids. Trimming removed 4 bases from V and 5 bases from J, with 24 bases in between. The CDR3 region has the DNA TGTGCCAGCAGCGGCGGACTAGCGGGACAGGGGGAGGAGACCCAGTACTTC. This encodes CASSGGLAGQGEETQYF.

This clone was counted only a few times. J is TRBJ1-2 and V is TRBV7-9; TRBD1 agrees at 7 bases. CDR3 size: 15 residues. The junction had 6 bases not matched to a gene; V was cut back by 5 bases and J by 0 bases. Germline CDR1 is SEHNR and CDR2 is FQNEAQ (reference sequence). This CDR3 reads CASSVRQGTNYGYTF. For the CDR3, the DNA is TGTGCCAGCAGCGTTCGACAGGGAACTAACTATGGCTACACCTTC.

This rearrangement joins TRBV13 to TRBJ2-1; 7 nucleotides agree with TRBD1. Germline CDR1 is PRHDT and CDR2 is FYEKMQ (reference sequence). The V gene end was trimmed by 3 bases and the J gene end by 3 bases; junction bases not matched to a gene: 5. CDR3 length: 15 residues. The CDR3 loop is CASSLGRGLYNEQFF. The CDR3 DNA follows: TGTGCCAGCAGCTTGGGAAGGGGGCTCTACAATGAGCAGTTCTTC.

V gene TRBV5-6 combines with J gene TRBJ2-5, with 7 bases that match TRBD1. The J call is uncertain, as TRBJ2-7 better fits the DNA end. Germline V gives CDR1 SGHDT, CDR2 YYEEEE. There are 14 residues in the CDR3. This CDR3 is CASSLGPGQYEQYF. Written as DNA, the CDR3 is TGTGCCAGCAGCTTGGGACCGGGACAGTACGAGCAGTACTTC.

The chain joins TRBV9 to TRBJ1-1, with a possible D match to TRBD1 (5 bases). Trimming stripped 4 bases from V and 5 bases from J, with 9 bases between. This CDR3 has 12 amino acids. Per germline, CDR1 SGDLS and CDR2 YYNGEE. For the CDR3, the DNA is TGTGCCAGCAGCACCCCAGGGACTGAAGCTTTCTTT. Translating it yields CASSTPGTEAFF.

The V gene is TRBV6-5, the J gene TRBJ1-4; no definite D call. Trimming stripped 6 bases from V and 3 bases from J, with 8 bases between. Germline loops: CDR1 MNHEY, CDR2 SVGAGI. The CDR3 extends over 13 amino acids. CDR3 in DNA: TGTGCCAGCAGCCGCGGTGCTAATGAAAAACTGTTTTTT. Protein: CASSRGANEKLFF.

The V gene is TRBV19, the J gene TRBJ2-5; 7 positions agree with TRBD1. The CDR3 is 13 residues long. V was clipped by 6 bases and J by 2 bases; unmatched bases: 3. Germline-derived CDR1 and CDR2 are LNHDA and SQIVND (reference sequence). CDR3 in amino acids: CASSRQGQETQYF. In DNA, the CDR3 is TGTGCCAGTAGCAGACAGGGTCAAGAGACCCAGTACTTC.

The V call is TRBV19, the J call TRBJ2-2, with D tentatively TRBD1 (5 bases). This CDR3 region has 14 residues. V was trimmed by 5 bases and J by 1 base, leaving 8 bases between them. Per the germline V gene, CDR1 is LNHDA and CDR2 is SQIVND (reference sequence). In DNA form, the CDR3 reads TGTGCCAGTAGTTTTGACAGGAACACCGGGGAGCTGTTTTTT. Translated: CASSFDRNTGELFF.

This chain joins TRBV10-1 and TRBJ2-2, with TRBD1 matching over 7 bases. CDR3 length equals 14 residues. With 6 bases clipped from V and 6 bases from J, the junction kept 7 bases outside the gene matches. The germline V gene encodes CDR1 WNHNN and CDR2 SYGVQD (reference sequence). CDR3 region: CASSRDSRAGELFF. CDR3 DNA: TGCGCCAGCAGCCGGGACAGTAGAGCCGGGGAGCTGTTTTTT.

V usage is TRBV9 and J usage is TRBJ2-5; D unclear. Germline lookup yields CDR1 SGDLS and CDR2 YYNGEE. V lost 0 bases to trimming and J lost 2 bases, with 8 bases between them. The CDR3 runs to 14 residues. In DNA, the CDR3 is TGTGCCAGCAGCGTAGGGCAGATACAAGAGACCCAGTACTTC. The encoded protein is CASSVGQIQETQYF.

The rearrangement joins TRBV18 to TRBJ2-2; weak D call: TRBD1 (5 bases). V was pared by 3 bases and J by 6 bases, with 17 bases between. Germline CDR1 and CDR2: KGHSH and LQKENI. The CDR3 runs 16 residues. CDR3 sequence reads: CASSPWVAQGSGELFF. CDR3 nucleotide sequence: TGTGCCAGCTCACCCTGGGTCGCCCAGGGATCCGGGGAGCTGTTTTTT.

The J gene is TRBJ2-7, the V gene TRBV9; the match to TRBD1 covers 9 bases. V lost 0 bases and J lost 6; bases outside the gene matches: 10. Germline CDR1 and CDR2: SGDLS and YYNGEE. The CDR3 is made up of 16 amino acids. The CDR3 sequence: CASSVDLGTGLREQYF. CDR3 DNA: TGTGCCAGCAGCGTAGACTTGGGGACAGGGCTTCGCGAGCAGTACTTC.

This clone was counted once. The genes are TRBV14 and TRBJ1-2, with D unclear. V was clipped by 1 base and J by 4 bases, with 13 bases between them. There are 15 residues in the CDR3. CDR1 and CDR2 from the germline V gene are SGHDN and FVKESK. The CDR3 region has the DNA TGTGCCAGCAGCCAAGGGAGCATGGGCGGCTATGGCTACACCTTC. As protein: CASSQGSMGGYGYTF.

The chain uses TRBV18 and TRBJ2-4, with D possibly TRBD1 on 5 matching bases. Trimming shortened V by 3 bases and J by 1 base, and 16 bases separated the two germline ends. The germline V gene encodes CDR1 KGHSH and CDR2 LQKENI. The CDR3 totals 17 residues. The CDR3 region has the DNA TGTGCCAGCTCACCCCAGGGCAGTGGATCGGCCAAAAACATTCAGTACTTC. This sequence encodes CASSPQGSGSAKNIQYF. Full variable domain (missing parts from reference TRBV18 and TRBJ2-4): NAGVMQNPRHLVRRRGQEARLRCSPMKGHSHVYWYRQLPEEGLKFMVYLQKENIIDESGMPKERFSAEFPKEGPSILRIQQVVRGDSAAYFCASSPQGSGSAKNIQYFGAGTRLSVL.

The CDR3 is CASTGVGVNQPQHF. CDR3 sequence (DNA): TGTGCCAGCACCGGGGTAGGGGTCAATCAGCCCCAGCATTTT. J is TRBJ1-5 and V is TRBV2, with D perhaps matching TRBD1 (5 bases). V shed 7 bases and J shed 3 bases, with 13 bases lying between them. The CDR3 consists of 14 residues. CDR1 is SNHLY and CDR2 is FYNNEI in the germline V gene.

V gene TRBV4-1 combines with J gene TRBJ1-1; 8 nucleotides align to TRBD1. J was trimmed by 5 bases and V by 5 bases; bases with no gene match: 10. Germline lookup yields CDR1 MGHRA and CDR2 YSYEKL. The CDR3 runs to 15 residues. The CDR3 sequence: CASSYPGQDLTEAFF. CDR3 DNA: TGCGCCAGCAGCTATCCGGGACAGGACCTTACTGAAGCTTTCTTT.

The V gene is TRBV27, the J gene TRBJ2-2; 7 nucleotides match TRBD2. V lost 4 bases and J lost 6; bases outside the gene matches: 14. This CDR3 region has 17 residues. Germline V lookup: CDR1 MNHEY, CDR2 SMNVEV (reference sequence). DNA of the CDR3: TGTGCCAGCAGTTCGCCCGCTACTAGCGTCGGTCCCGGGGAGCTGTTTTTT. This sequence encodes CASSSPATSVGPGELFF.

V gene TRBV5-1 combines with J gene TRBJ1-3; D is ambiguous. V was shortened by 5 bases and J by 0 bases, with 15 bases between the two germline ends. Germline V CDR1 and CDR2: SGHRS, YFSETQ. The CDR3 loop spans 16 amino acids. The CDR3 DNA sequence: TGCGCCAGCAGGCCCCAGCCCTCGACCTCTGGAAACACCATATATTTT. Translating it yields CASRPQPSTSGNTIYF.

This chain uses TRBV25-1 with TRBJ2-5; D is unresolved. This CDR3 spans 14 amino acids. The germline gives CDR1 MGHDK, CDR2 SYGVNS. Trimming took 2 bases from V and 2 from J, leaving 9 bases between them. The CDR3 nucleotides are TGTGCCAGCAGTGAAATGGTCCTACAAGAGACCCAGTACTTC. Its translation: CASSEMVLQETQYF.

The chain couples TRBV6-5 to TRBJ1-1; the match to TRBD1 covers 9 bases. After removal of 4 bases from V and 2 bases from J, the junction contained 5 bases not matched to a gene. The CDR3 is 15 residues long. Germline CDR1 reads MNHEY; CDR2 reads SVGAGI. CDR3 in amino acids: CASSLTGGANTEAFF. The CDR3 coding sequence is TGTGCCAGCAGTTTAACAGGGGGCGCAAACACTGAAGCTTTCTTT.

V and J are TRBV5-1 and TRBJ2-1; TRBD2 aligns across 9 bases. The germline gives CDR1 SGHRS, CDR2 YFSETQ. The CDR3 spans 16 residues. Losses at the gene ends were 1 base for V and 8 bases for J; bases not matched to a gene: 10. The CDR3 DNA follows: TGCGCCAGCAGCTTGCTCTCCGGACTAGCGAGGTATGAGCAGTTCTTC. This codes for CASSLLSGLARYEQFF. The entire variable domain, with the rest obtained from reference TRBV5-1 and TRBJ2-1, is as follows: KAGVTQTPRYLIKTRGQQVTLSCSPISGHRSVSWYQQTPGQGLQFLFEYFSETQRNKGNFPGRFSGRQFSNSRSEMNVSTLELGDSALYLCASSLLSGLARYEQFFGPGTRLTVL.

A remark on this clone: The sample contains more than one DNA sequence encoding this CDR3. The rearrangement uses TRBV28 and TRBJ1-5; no reliable D call. Germline lookup yields CDR1 MDHEN and CDR2 SYDVKM. CDR3 size: 15 residues. The V gene lost 3 bases and the J gene lost 0 bases, with 9 bases spanning the gap. CDR3 in amino acids: CASSFSGYSNQPQHF. In DNA form, the CDR3 reads TGTGCCAGCAGTTTTTCGGGTTATAGCAATCAGCCCCAGCATTTT.

The chain joins TRBV6-6 to TRBJ2-2, with 8 bases identical to TRBD1. Germline CDR1 MNHNY, CDR2 SVGAGI (reference sequence). This CDR3 is 16 amino acids long. The V and J ends lost 5 bases and 2 bases, in that order; junction bases with no gene match: 7. CDR3 amino acids: CASSQGTGPNTGELFF. The CDR3 DNA reads as TGTGCCAGCAGTCAAGGGACAGGTCCAAACACCGGGGAGCTGTTTTTT.